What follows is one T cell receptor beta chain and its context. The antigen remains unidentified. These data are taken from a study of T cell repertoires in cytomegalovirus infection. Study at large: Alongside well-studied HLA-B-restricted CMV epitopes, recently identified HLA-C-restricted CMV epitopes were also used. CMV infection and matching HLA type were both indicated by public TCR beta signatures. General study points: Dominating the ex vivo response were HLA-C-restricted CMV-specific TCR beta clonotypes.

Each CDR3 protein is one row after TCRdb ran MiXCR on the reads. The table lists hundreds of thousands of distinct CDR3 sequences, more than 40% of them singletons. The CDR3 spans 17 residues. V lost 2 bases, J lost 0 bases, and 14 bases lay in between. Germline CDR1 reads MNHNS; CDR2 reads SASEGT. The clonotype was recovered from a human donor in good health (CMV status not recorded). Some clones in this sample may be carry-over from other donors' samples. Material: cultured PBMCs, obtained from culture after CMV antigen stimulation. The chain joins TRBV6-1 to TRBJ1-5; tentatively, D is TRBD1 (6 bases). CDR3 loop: CASSEPLYRDSNQPQHF. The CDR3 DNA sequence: TGTGCCAGCAGTGAACCCCTCTACAGGGATAGCAATCAGCCCCAGCATTTT.